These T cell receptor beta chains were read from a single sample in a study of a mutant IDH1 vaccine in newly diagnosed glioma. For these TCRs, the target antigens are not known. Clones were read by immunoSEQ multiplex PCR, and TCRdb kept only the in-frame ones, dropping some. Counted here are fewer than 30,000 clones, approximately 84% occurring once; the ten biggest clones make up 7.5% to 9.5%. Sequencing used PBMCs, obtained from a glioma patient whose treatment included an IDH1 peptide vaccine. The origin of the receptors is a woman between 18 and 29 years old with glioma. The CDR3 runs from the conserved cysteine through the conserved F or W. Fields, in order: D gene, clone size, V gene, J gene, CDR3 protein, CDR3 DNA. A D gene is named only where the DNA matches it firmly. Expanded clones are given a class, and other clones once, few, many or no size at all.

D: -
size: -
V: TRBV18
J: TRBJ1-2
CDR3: CASSPNRVDYGYTF
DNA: TGTGCCAGCTCACCGAACAGGGTTGACTATGGCTACACCTTC

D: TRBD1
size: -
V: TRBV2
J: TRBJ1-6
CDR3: CASTGTGGDSPLHF
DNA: TGTGCCAGCACCGGGACAGGAGGGGATTCACCCCTCCACTTT

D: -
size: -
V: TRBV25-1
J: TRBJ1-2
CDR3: CASRGSGNYGYTF
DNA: TGTGCCAGCAGGGGAAGCGGTAACTATGGCTACACCTTC

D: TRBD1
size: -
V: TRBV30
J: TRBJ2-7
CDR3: CAWERGQGPYEQYF
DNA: TGTGCCTGGGAAAGGGGACAGGGTCCCTACGAGCAGTACTTC

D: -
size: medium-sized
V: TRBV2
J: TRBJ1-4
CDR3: CASTRDTSTNEKLFF
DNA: TGTGCCAGCACCCGGGACACCTCAACTAATGAAAAACTGTTTTTT

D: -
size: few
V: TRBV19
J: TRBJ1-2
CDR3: CASSTGGGGYGYTF
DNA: TGTGCCAGTAGTACGGGAGGAGGGGGTTATGGCTACACCTTC

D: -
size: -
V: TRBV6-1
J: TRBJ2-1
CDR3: CASKDRKLGIGEQFF
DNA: TGTGCCAGCAAAGACAGGAAATTAGGGATCGGTGAGCAGTTCTTC

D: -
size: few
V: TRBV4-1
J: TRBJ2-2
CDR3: CASSHGRGLNTGELFF
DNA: TGCGCCAGCAGCCACGGACGGGGCTTGAACACCGGGGAGCTGTTTTTT

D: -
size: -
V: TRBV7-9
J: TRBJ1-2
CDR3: CASSPAQATRPGYTF
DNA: TGTGCCAGCAGCCCGGCCCAGGCTACAAGGCCTGGCTACACCTTC

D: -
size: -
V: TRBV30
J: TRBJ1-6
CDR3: CAWSFGVSYNSPLHF
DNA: TGTGCCTGGAGTTTTGGGGTCTCCTATAATTCACCCCTCCACTTT

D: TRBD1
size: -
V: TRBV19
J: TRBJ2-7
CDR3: CASSLPQNTGDLSYEQYF
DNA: TGTGCCAGTAGTCTCCCCCAAAATACAGGGGATCTTTCTTACGAGCAGTACTTC

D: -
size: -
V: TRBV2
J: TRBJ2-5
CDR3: CASSNDWGETQYF
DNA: TGTGCCAGCAGCAATGATTGGGGGGAGACCCAGTACTTC

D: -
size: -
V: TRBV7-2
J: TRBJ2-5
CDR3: CASSLAGLVSETQYF
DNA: TGTGCCAGCAGCTTAGCAGGGCTAGTGAGCGAGACCCAGTACTTC

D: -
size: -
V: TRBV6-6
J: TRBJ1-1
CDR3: CASREGDTEAFF
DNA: TGTGCCAGCAGGGAGGGGGACACTGAAGCTTTCTTT

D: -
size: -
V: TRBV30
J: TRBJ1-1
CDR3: CAWSVGLNTEAFF
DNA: TGTGCCTGGAGTGTAGGGTTGAACACTGAAGCTTTCTTT

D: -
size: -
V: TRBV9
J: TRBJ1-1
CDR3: CASSVDPPGGVNTEAFF
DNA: TGTGCCAGCAGCGTAGACCCTCCGGGGGGGGTGAACACTGAAGCTTTCTTT

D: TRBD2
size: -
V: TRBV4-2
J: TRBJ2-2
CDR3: CASSSQAGTNTGELFF
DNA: TGTGCCAGCAGCTCTCAAGCGGGGACGAACACCGGGGAGCTGTTTTTT

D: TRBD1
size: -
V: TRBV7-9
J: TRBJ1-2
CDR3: CASSWDRGRIGGYTF
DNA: TGTGCCAGCAGCTGGGACAGGGGGCGCATAGGTGGCTACACCTTC

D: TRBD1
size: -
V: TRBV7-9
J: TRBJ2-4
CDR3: CASSSLGTGAAKNIQYF
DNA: TGTGCCAGCAGCTCCCTCGGGACAGGGGCTGCCAAAAACATTCAGTACTTC

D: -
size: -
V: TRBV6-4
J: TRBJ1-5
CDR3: CASSEVGGSQPQHF
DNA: TGTGCCAGCAGTGAAGTCGGGGGGAGTCAGCCCCAGCATTTT

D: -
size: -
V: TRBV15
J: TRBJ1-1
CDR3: CATSRNLRAEAFF
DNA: TGTGCCACCAGCCGCAACCTCAGGGCTGAAGCTTTCTTT

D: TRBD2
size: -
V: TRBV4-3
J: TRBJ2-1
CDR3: CASSQDHTWGGSYNEQFF
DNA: TGCGCCAGCAGCCAAGATCATACTTGGGGGGGGTCCTACAATGAGCAGTTCTTC

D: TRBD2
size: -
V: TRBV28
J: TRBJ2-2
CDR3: CASSLGGARTGELFF
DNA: TGTGCCAGCAGCCTCGGGGGGGCGAGGACCGGGGAGCTGTTTTTT

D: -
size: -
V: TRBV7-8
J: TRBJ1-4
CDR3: CASSSISDGVNEKLFF
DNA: TGTGCCAGCAGCTCTATATCGGACGGGGTTAATGAAAAACTGTTTTTT

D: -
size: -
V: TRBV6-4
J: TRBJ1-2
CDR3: CASSDEGTYGYTF
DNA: TGTGCCAGCAGTGACGAGGGAACCTATGGCTACACCTTC

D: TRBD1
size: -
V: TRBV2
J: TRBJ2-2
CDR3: CASRGTANTGELFF
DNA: TGTGCCAGCAGGGGGACAGCGAACACCGGGGAGCTGTTTTTT

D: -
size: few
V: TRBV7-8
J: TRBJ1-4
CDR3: CASTPPGPYGKLFF
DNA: TGTGCCAGCACCCCCCCAGGTCCCTACGGAAAACTGTTTTTT

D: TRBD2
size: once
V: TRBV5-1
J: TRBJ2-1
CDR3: CASSLTSGGAGNEQFF
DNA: TGCGCCAGCAGCTTAACTAGCGGGGGGGCAGGGAATGAGCAGTTCTTC

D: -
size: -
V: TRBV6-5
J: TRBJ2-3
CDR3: CASSYSEGTSDTQYF
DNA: TGTGCCAGCAGTTACTCGGAGGGAACTTCAGATACGCAGTATTTT

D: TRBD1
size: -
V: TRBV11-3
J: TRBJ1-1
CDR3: CASSDTQGGSTRTFF
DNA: TGTGCCAGCAGCGACACGCAGGGGGGTTCGACCCGGACTTTCTTT

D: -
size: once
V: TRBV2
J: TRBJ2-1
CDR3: CASTGPTPSSYNEQFF
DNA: TGTGCCAGCACTGGGCCCACCCCAAGCTCCTACAATGAGCAGTTCTTC

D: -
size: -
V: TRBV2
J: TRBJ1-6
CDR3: CASSAPTGNYNSPLHF
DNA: TGTGCCAGCAGTGCACCTACAGGGAACTATAATTCACCCCTCCACTTT

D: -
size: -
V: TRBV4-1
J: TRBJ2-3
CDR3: CASSQDWGLGADTQYF
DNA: TGCGCCAGCAGCCAAGATTGGGGGTTAGGGGCAGATACGCAGTATTTT

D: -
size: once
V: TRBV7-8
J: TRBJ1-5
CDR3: CASTSGDYNQPQHF
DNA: TGTGCCAGCACTTCGGGGGACTATAATCAGCCCCAGCATTTT

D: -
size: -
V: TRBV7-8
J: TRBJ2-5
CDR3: CASTINQGRFGETQYF
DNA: TGTGCCAGCACTATAAATCAGGGGCGGTTTGGAGAGACCCAGTACTTC

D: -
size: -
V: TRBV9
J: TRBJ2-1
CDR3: CASSLTGGSRNEQFF
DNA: TGTGCCAGCAGCTTGACCGGGGGTTCTCGGAATGAGCAGTTCTTC

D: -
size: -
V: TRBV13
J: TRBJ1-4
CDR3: CASSLRGGGEKLFF
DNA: TGTGCCAGCAGCTTACGAGGTGGTGGGGAAAAACTGTTTTTT

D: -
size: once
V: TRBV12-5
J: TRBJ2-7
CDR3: CASGLSYYEQYF
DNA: TGTGCTAGTGGTTTGTCATACTACGAGCAGTACTTC

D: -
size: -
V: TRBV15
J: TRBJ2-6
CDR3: CATSRVGGTGANVLTF
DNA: TGTGCCACCAGCAGAGTCGGGGGCACTGGGGCCAACGTCCTGACTTTC

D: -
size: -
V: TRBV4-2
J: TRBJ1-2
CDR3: CASSPEGLAGNGYTF
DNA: TGTGCCAGCAGTCCCGAGGGGCTGGCTGGGAATGGCTACACCTTC

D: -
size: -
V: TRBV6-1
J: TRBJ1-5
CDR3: CASSTWDGSNQPQHF
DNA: TGTGCCAGCAGTACCTGGGACGGTAGCAATCAGCCCCAGCATTTT

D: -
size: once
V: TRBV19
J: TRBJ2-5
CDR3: CASSKAVGGLEKTQYF
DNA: TGTGCCAGTAGTAAAGCCGTTGGGGGCCTGGAGAAGACCCAGTACTTC

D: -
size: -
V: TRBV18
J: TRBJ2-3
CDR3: CASSPLARTDTQYF
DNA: TGTGCCAGCTCCCCATTGGCGCGCACAGATACGCAGTATTTT

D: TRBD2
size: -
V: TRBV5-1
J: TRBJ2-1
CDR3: CASSFGLAGIYNEQFF
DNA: TGCGCCAGCAGCTTCGGCCTAGCGGGGATCTACAATGAGCAGTTCTTC

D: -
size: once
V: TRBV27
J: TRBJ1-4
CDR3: CASSLGQPATNEKLFF
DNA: TGTGCCAGCAGTTTAGGACAGCCTGCAACTAATGAAAAACTGTTTTTT

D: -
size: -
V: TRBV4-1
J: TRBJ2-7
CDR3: CASSQGMGGYEWEQYF
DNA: TGCGCCAGCAGCCAAGGAATGGGCGGGTATGAGTGGGAGCAGTACTTC

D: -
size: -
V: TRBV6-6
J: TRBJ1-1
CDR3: CASSYSLGSEAFF
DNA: TGTGCCAGCAGTTACTCGTTGGGTTCAGAAGCTTTCTTT

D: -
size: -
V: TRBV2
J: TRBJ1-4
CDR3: CASSDDSATNEKLFF
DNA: TGTGCCAGCAGTGATGATAGTGCAACTAATGAAAAACTGTTTTTT

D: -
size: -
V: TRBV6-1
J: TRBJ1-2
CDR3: CASSGVTGVGGYTF
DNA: TGTGCCAGCAGTGGGGTGACGGGGGTGGGTGGCTACACCTTC

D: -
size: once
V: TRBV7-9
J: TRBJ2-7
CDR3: CASSFIQYEQYF
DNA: TGTGCCAGCAGCTTCATCCAATACGAGCAGTACTTC

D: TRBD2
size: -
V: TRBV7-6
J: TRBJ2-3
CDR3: CASSLEGLAVEDTQYF
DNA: TGTGCCAGCAGCTTAGAGGGACTAGCGGTTGAAGATACGCAGTATTTT

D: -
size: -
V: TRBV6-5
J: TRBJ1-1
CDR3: CASSTSGAVNTEAFF
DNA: TGTGCCAGCAGTACCTCGGGGGCAGTTAACACTGAAGCTTTCTTT

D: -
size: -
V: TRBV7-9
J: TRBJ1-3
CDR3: CASSSFKGKRSGNTIYF
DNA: TGTGCCAGCAGTTCATTTAAAGGGAAGCGCTCTGGAAACACCATATATTTT

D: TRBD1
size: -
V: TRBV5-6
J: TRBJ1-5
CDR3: CASSFTGTGGNQPQHF
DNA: TGTGCCAGCAGCTTCACCGGGACAGGGGGCAATCAGCCCCAGCATTTT

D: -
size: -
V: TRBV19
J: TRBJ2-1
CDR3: CASSIDNSAPYNEQFF
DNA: TGTGCCAGTAGTATAGACAACAGTGCCCCCTACAATGAGCAGTTCTTC

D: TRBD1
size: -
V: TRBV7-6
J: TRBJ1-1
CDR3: CASSTSTGPKVNTEAFF
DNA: TGTGCCAGCAGCACGTCGACAGGGCCTAAGGTGAACACTGAAGCTTTCTTT